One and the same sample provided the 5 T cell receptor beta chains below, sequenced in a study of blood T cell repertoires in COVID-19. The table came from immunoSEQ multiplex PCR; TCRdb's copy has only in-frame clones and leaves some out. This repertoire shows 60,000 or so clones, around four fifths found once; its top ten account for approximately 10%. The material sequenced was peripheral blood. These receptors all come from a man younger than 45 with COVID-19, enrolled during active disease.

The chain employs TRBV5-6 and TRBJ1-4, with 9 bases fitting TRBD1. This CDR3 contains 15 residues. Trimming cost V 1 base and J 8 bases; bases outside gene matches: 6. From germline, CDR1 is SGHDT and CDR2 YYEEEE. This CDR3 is CASSLRGTGREKLFF. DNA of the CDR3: TGTGCCAGCAGCTTGAGGGGGACAGGGAGAGAAAAACTGTTTTTT.

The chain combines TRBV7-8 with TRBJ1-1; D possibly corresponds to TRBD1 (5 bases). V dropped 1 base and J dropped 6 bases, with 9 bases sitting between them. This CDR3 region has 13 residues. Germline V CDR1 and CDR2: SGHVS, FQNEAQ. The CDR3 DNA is TGTGCCAGCAGCTTAGAGCAGGGTGCTGAAGCTTTCTTT. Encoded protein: CASSLEQGAEAFF.

CDR3 DNA sequence: TGTGCCAGCAGCCCGTCCACTGAAGCTTTCTTT. Its translation: CASSPSTEAFF. The rearrangement uses TRBV28 and TRBJ1-1; no clear D. Trimming took off 6 bases at V and 4 bases at J, with 6 bases between the two ends. CDR1 and CDR2 (germline): MDHEN, SYDVKM. The CDR3 length is 11 residues.

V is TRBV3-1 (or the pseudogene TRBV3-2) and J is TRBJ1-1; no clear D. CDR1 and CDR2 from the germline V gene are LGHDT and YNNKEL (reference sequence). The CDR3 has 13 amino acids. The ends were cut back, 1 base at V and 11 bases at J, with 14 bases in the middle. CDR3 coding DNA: TGTGCCAGCAGCCAAGGGTTCGGGTCGTTGGCTTTCTTT. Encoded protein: CASSQGFGSLAFF.

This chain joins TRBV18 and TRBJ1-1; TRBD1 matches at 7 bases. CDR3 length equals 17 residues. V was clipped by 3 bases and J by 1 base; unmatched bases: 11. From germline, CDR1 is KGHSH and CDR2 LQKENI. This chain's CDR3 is CASSPRFPGQPNTEAFF. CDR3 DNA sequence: TGTGCCAGCTCACCGCGTTTCCCGGGACAGCCGAACACTGAAGCTTTCTTT.